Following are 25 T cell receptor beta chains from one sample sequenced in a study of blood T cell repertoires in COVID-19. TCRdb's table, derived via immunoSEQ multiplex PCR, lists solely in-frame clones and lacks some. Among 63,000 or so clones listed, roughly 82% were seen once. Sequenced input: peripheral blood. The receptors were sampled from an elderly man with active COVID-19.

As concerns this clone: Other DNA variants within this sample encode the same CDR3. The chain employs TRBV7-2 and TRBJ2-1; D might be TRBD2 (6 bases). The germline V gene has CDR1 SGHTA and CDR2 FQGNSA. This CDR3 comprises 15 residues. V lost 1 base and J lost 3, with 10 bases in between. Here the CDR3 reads CASSLEGRGYNEQFF. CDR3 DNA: TGTGCCAGCAGCTTAGAAGGGCGGGGCTACAATGAGCAGTTCTTC.

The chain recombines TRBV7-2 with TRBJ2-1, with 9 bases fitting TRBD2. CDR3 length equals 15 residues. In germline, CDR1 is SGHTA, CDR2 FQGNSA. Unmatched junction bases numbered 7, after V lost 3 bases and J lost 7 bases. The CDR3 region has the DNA TGTGCCAGCAGCTTGCAAGCGGGAGGTCATAATGAGCAGTTCTTC. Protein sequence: CASSLQAGGHNEQFF. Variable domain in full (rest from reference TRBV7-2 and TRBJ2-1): GAGVSQSPSNKVTEKGKDVELRCDPISGHTALYWYRQSLGQGLEFLIYFQGNSAPDKSGLPSDRFSAERTGGSVSTLTIQRTQQEDSAVYLCASSLQAGGHNEQFFGPGTRLTVL.

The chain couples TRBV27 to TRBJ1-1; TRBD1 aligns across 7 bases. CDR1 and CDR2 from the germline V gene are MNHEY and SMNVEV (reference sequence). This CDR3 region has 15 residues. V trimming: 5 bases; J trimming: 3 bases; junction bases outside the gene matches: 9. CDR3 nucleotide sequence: TGTGCCAGCAGTGGGCAGAACAGGGGCCACACTGAAGCTTTCTTT. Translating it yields CASSGQNRGHTEAFF.

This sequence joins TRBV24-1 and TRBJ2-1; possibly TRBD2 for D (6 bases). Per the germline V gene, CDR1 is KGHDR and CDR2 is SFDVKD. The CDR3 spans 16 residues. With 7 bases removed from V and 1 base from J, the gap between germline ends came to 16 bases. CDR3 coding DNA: TGTGCCACCAGCTATGGGACTGGGGATTCCTACAATGAGCAGTTCTTC. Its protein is CATSYGTGDSYNEQFF.

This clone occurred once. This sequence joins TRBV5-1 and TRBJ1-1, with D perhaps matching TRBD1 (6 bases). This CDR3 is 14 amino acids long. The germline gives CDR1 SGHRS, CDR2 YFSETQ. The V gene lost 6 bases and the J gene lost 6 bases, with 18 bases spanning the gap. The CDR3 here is CASNEQGLVAEAFF. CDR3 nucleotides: TGCGCCAGCAATGAACAGGGATTGGTCGCTGAAGCTTTCTTT.

The CDR3 sequence is CASSLAQGNTEAFF. The DNA for the CDR3 is TGTGCCAGCAGCTTAGCGCAGGGAAACACTGAAGCTTTCTTT. The chain joins TRBV7-9 to TRBJ1-1, with D possibly matching TRBD1 (5 bases). There are 14 residues in the CDR3. The germline CDR1 and CDR2 sequences are SEHNR and FQNEAQ (reference sequence). Trimming took off 0 bases at V and 2 bases at J, with 7 bases between the two ends.

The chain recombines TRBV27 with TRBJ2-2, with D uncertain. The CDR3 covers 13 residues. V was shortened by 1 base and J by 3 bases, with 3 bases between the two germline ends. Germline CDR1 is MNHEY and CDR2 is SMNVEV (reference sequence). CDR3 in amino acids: CASSLLYTGELFF. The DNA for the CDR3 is TGTGCCAGCAGTTTATTATACACCGGGGAGCTGTTTTTT.

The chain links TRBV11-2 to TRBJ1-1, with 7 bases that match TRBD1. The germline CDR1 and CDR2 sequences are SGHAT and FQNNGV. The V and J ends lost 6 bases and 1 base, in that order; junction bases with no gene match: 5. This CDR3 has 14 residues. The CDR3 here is CASRWTGPNTEAFF. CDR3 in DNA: TGTGCCAGCAGATGGACAGGCCCGAACACTGAAGCTTTCTTT.

This chain's CDR3 is CASSHIRTSGRALGQYF. As DNA, the CDR3 is TGTGCCAGCAGTCATATTCGGACTAGCGGGAGGGCCTTGGGGCAGTATTTT. The chain employs TRBV27 and TRBJ2-3; 15 bases match TRBD2. V gave up 5 bases and J gave up 11 bases; unmatched junction bases: 14. Germline CDR1 is MNHEY and CDR2 is SMNVEV (reference sequence). This CDR3 comprises 17 residues.

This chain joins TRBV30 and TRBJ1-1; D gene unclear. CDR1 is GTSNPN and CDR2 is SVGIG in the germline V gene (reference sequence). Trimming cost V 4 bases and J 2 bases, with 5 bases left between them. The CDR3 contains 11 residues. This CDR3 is CAWIHNTEAFF. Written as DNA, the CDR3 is TGTGCCTGGATACACAACACTGAAGCTTTCTTT.

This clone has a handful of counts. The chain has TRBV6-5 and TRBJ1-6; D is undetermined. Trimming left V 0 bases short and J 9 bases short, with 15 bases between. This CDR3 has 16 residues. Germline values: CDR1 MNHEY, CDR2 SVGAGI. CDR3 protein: CASSYSKTNLGSPLHF. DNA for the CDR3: TGTGCCAGCAGTTACTCGAAGACTAATCTAGGTTCACCCCTCCACTTT.

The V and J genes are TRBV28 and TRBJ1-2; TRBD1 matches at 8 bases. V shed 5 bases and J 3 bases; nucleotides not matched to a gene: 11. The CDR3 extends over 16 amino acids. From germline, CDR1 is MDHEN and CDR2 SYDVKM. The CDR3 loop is CASSQPARGPDYGYTF. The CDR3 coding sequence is TGTGCCAGCAGTCAACCGGCCAGGGGGCCGGACTATGGCTACACCTTC.

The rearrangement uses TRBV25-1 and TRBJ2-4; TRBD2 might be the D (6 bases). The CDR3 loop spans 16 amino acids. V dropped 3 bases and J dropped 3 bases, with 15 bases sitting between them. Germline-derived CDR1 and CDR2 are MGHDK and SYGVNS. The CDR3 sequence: CASSDYAPGVKNIQYF. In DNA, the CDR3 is TGTGCCAGCAGTGATTACGCCCCGGGAGTCAAAAACATTCAGTACTTC.

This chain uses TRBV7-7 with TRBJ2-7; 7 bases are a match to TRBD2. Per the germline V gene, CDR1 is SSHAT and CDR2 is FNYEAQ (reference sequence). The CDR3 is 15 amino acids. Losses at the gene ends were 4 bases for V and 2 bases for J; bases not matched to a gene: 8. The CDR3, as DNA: TGTGCCAGCAGCTATGGGGCGGCGGGGGCCTACGAGCAGTACTTC. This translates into CASSYGAAGAYEQYF. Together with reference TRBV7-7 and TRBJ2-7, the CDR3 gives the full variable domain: GAGVSQSPRYKVTKRGQDVTLRCDPISSHATLYWYQQALGQGPEFLTYFNYEAQPDKSGLPSDRFSAERPEGSISTLTIQRTEQRDSAMYRCASSYGAAGAYEQYFGPGTRLTVT.

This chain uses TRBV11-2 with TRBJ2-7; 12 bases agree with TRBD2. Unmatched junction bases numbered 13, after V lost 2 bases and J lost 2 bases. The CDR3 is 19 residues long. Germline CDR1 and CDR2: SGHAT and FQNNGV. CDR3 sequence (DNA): TGTGCCAGCAGCTTAAAAAGGACTTGGACTAGCGGGGACCCCTACGAGCAGTACTTC. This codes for CASSLKRTWTSGDPYEQYF.

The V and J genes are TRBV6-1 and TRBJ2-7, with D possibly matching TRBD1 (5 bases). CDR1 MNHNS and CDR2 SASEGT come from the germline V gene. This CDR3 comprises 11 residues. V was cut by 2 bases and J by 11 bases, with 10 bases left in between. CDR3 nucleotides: TGTGCCAGCAGTGAAACGGCAGGGAAGTACTTC. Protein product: CASSETAGKYF.

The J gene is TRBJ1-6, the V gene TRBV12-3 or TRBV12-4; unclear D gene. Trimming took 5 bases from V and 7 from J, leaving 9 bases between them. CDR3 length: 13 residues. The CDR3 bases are TGTGCCAGCAGTCACCAACAAAATTCACCCCTCCACTTT. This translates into CASSHQQNSPLHF.

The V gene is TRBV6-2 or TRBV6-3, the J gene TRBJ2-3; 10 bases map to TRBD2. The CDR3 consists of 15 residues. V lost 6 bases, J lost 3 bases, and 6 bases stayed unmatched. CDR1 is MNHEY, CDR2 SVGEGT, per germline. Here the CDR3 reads CASSKAGGRTDTQYF. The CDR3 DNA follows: TGTGCCAGCAGCAAAGCGGGGGGGCGTACAGATACGCAGTATTTT.

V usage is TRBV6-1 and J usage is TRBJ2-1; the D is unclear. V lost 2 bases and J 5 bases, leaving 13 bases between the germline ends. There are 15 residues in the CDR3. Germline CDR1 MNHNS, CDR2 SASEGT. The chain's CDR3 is CASSEYYVSDNEQFF. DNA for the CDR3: TGTGCCAGCAGTGAATACTATGTGAGCGACAATGAGCAGTTCTTC.

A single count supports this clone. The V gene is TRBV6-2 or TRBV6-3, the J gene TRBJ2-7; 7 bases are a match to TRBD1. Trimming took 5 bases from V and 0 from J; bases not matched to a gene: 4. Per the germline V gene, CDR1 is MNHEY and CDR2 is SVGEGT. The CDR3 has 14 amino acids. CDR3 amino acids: CASSPQGISYEQYF. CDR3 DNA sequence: TGTGCCAGCAGTCCACAGGGGATCTCCTACGAGCAGTACTTC.

The CDR3 protein is CASSVSTGSYGYTF. CDR3 nucleotides: TGTGCCAGCAGTGTCTCGACAGGTTCCTATGGCTACACCTTC. This chain connects TRBV28 to TRBJ1-2; the D gene is possibly TRBD1 (6 bases). Germline-derived CDR1 and CDR2 are MDHEN and SYDVKM. This CDR3 comprises 14 residues. V gave up 5 bases and J gave up 4 bases, with 14 bases separating them.

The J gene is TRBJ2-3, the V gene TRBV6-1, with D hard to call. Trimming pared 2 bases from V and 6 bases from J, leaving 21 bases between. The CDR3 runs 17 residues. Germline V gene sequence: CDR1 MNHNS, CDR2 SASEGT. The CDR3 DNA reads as TGTGCCAGCAGTGAATCGAAAGTACAGCCGAAGTTGGATACGCAGTATTTT. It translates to CASSESKVQPKLDTQYF.

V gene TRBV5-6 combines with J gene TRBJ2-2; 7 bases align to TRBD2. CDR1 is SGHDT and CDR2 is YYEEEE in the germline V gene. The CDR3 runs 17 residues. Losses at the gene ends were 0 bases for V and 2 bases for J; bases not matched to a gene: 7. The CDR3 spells CASSLAGSSGNTGELFF. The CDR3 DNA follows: TGTGCCAGCAGCTTGGCGGGCTCTAGCGGAAACACCGGGGAGCTGTTTTTT. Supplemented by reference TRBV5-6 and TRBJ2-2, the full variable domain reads DAGVTQSPTHLIKTRGQQVTLRCSPKSGHDTVSWYQQALGQGPQFIFQYYEEEERQRGNFPDRFSGHQFPNYSSELNVNALLLGDSALYLCASSLAGSSGNTGELFFGEGSRLTVL.

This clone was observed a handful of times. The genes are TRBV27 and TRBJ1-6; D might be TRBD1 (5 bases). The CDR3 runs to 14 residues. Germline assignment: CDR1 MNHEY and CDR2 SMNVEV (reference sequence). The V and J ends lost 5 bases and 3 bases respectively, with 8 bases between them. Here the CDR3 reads CASSVQGYNSPLHF. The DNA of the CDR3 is TGTGCCAGCAGTGTCCAGGGCTATAATTCACCCCTCCACTTT.

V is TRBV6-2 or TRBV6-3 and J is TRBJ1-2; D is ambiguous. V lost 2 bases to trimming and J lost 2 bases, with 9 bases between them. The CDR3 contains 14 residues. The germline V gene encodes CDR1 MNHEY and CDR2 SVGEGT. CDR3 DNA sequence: TGTGCCAGCAGTTACGGGTCAGCGAACTATGGCTACACCTTC. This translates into CASSYGSANYGYTF.